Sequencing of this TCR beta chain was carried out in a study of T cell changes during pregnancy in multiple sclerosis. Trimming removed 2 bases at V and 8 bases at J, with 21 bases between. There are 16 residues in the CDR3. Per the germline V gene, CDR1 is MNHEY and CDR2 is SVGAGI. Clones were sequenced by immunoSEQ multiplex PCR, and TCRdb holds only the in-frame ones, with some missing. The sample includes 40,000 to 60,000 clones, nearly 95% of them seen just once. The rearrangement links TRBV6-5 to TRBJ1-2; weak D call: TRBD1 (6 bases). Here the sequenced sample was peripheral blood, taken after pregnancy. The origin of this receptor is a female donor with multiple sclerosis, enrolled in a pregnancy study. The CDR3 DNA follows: TGTGCCAGCAGTTACGGGGGGGCGTCAGGGTGGGAAGGCTACACCTTC. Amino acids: CASSYGGASGWEGYTF.